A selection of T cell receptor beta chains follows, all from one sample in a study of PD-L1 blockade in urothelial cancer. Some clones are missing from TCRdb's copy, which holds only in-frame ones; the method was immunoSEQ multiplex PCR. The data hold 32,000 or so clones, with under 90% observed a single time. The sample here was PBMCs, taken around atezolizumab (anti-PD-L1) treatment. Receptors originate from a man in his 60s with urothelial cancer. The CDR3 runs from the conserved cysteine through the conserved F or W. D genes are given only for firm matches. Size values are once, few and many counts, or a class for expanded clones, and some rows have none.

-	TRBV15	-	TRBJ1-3	CATSRQDTSGNTIYF	TGTGCCACCAGCAGACAGGATACTTCTGGAAACACCATATATTTT
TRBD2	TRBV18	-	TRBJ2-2	CASSQLAGVETGELFF	TGTGCCAGCTCACAACTAGCGGGAGTTGAAACCGGGGAGCTGTTTTTT
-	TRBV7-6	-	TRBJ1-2	CASSLGAGVSYGYTF	TGTGCCAGCAGCTTAGGGGCAGGGGTGAGCTATGGCTACACCTTC
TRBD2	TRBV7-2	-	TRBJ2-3	CASSPLRSGSQDSTDTQYF	TGTGCCAGCAGCCCATTACGTAGCGGGAGTCAGGATAGCACAGATACGCAGTATTTT
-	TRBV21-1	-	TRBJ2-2	CASSKGSIDLWDRVNTGELFF	TGTGCCAGCAGCAAAGGGTCCATTGACCTTTGGGACAGGGTCAACACCGGGGAGCTGTTTTTT
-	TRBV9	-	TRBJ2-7	CASSVARRSEQYF	TGTGCCAGCAGCGTAGCTAGGCGGAGCGAGCAGTACTTC
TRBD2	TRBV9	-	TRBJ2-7	CASSVGAGATYEQYF	TGTGCCAGCAGCGTAGGAGCGGGAGCGACCTACGAGCAGTACTTC
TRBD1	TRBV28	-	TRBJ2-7	CASSVDRGLGYEQYF	TGTGCCAGCAGTGTCGACAGGGGGCTCGGCTACGAGCAGTACTTC
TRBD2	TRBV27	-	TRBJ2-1	CASSWPPGLAGGGHPNEQFF	TGTGCCAGCAGTTGGCCCCCGGGACTAGCGGGAGGTGGTCACCCTAATGAGCAGTTCTTC
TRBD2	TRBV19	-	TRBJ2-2	CASGRGTGELFF	TGTGCCAGCGGGAGGGGGACCGGGGAGCTGTTTTTT
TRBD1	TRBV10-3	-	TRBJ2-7	CAISDLRQGANSYEQYF	TGTGCCATCAGTGACCTCAGACAGGGGGCGAACTCCTACGAGCAGTACTTC
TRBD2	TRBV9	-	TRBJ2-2	CASSFTAGVNTGELFF	TGTGCCAGCAGCTTCACAGCGGGAGTGAACACCGGGGAGCTGTTTTTT
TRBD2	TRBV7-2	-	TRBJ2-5	CASSRGTSRQETQYF	TGTGCCAGCAGCCGCGGGACTAGCAGGCAAGAGACCCAGTACTTC
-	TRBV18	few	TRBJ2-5	CASSPAGETQYF	TGTGCCAGCTCACCAGCGGGAGAGACCCAGTACTTC
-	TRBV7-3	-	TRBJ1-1	CASSLRSGLTGTEAFF	TGTGCCAGCAGCTTAAGGAGTGGTCTAACGGGCACTGAAGCTTTCTTT
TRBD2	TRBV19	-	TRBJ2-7	CASSNGGSSYEQYF	TGTGCCAGTAGTAACGGCGGGAGCTCCTACGAGCAGTACTTC
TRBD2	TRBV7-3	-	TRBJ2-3	CASSPQRSSGRADTQYF	TGTGCCAGCAGTCCCCAAAGATCTAGCGGGAGGGCAGATACGCAGTATTTT
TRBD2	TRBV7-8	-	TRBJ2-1	CASSLSGSAGGPISYNEQFF	TGTGCCAGCAGCTTATCCGGTTCCGCGGGAGGCCCCATCTCCTACAATGAGCAGTTCTTC
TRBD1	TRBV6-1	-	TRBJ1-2	CASSPRTGGYGYTF	TGTGCCAGCAGTCCACGGACAGGGGGCTATGGCTACACCTTC
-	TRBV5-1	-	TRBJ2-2	CASSLLADTGELFF	TGCGCCAGCAGCTTGCTGGCGGACACCGGGGAGCTGTTTTTT
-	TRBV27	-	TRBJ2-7	CASSLLPLGEDTYEQYF	TGTGCCAGCAGTTTATTACCCCTCGGGGAGGACACCTACGAGCAGTACTTC
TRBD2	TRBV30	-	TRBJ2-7	CAWRLAGAHEQYF	TGTGCCTGGAGACTAGCGGGAGCTCACGAGCAGTACTTC
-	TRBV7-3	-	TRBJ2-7	CASSLAGHPSYEQYF	TGTGCCAGCAGCTTAGCGGGGCACCCTTCCTACGAGCAGTACTTC
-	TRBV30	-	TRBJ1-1	CALGGPEAFF	TGTGCCTTGGGGGGGCCTGAAGCTTTCTTT
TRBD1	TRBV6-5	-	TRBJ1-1	CASRPTGENGAFF	TGTGCCAGCAGACCGACAGGGGAGAATGGAGCTTTCTTT
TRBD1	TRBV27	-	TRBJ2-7	CASRGSKGQRGISYEQYF	TGTGCCAGCAGAGGGTCTAAGGGACAGAGGGGGATTTCCTACGAGCAGTACTTC
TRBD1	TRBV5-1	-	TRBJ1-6	CASRPGQGNSPLHF	TGCGCCAGCAGACCCGGACAGGGGAATTCACCCCTCCACTTT
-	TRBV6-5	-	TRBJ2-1	CASSLLTYNEQFF	TGTGCCAGCAGCCTCCTAACGTACAATGAGCAGTTCTTC
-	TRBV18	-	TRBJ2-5	CASSPSSGLQETQYF	TGTGCCAGCTCACCATCCTCGGGACTGCAAGAGACCCAGTACTTC
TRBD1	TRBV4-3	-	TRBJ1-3	CASSRTTGGVKPGNTIYF	TGCGCCAGCAGCCGCACTACAGGGGGCGTAAAGCCTGGAAACACCATATATTTT
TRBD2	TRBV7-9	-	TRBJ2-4	CASSSNSGRNNIQYF	TGTGCCAGCAGCTCTAATAGCGGGAGAAACAACATTCAGTACTTC
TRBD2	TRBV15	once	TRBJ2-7	CATSTPGLAYEQYF	TGTGCCACCAGCACTCCGGGACTAGCTTACGAGCAGTACTTC
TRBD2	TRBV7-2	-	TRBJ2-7	CASSSGLASEQYF	TGTGCCAGCAGCTCGGGACTAGCAAGCGAGCAGTACTTC